Following are 19 T cell receptor beta chains from one sample sequenced in a study of radiation and T cells in renal cell carcinoma. Described time point: blood 4 weeks post-SBRT, at nephrectomy. The treatment was: 15 Gy SBRT to primary tumor, nephrectomy 4 weeks later. TCRdb's table, derived via immunoSEQ multiplex PCR, lists solely in-frame clones and lacks some. The profile shows under 100,000 clones, approximately 86% of them singletons. Sequencing was performed on blood, taken from a patient whose treatment included radiotherapy and nephrectomy. The receptors were gathered from a man aged 50-60 years with renal cell carcinoma.

The rearrangement joins TRBV5-4 to TRBJ2-3; D not certain. Trimming left V 3 bases short and J 6 bases short, with 11 bases between. The germline V gene encodes CDR1 SGHNT and CDR2 YYREEE (reference sequence). The CDR3 sequence is 13 residues long. The CDR3 coding sequence is TGTGCCAGCAGCTCGGACCAAATGGATACGCAGTATTTT. Amino acid sequence: CASSSDQMDTQYF.

The chain is built from TRBV5-6 and TRBJ2-7; D is unresolved. Germline CDR1 and CDR2: SGHDT and YYEEEE. The V and J ends lost 1 base and 0 bases respectively, with 11 bases between them. The CDR3 length is 15 residues. CDR3 coding DNA: TGTGCCAGCAGCTTGTGGGGTTCTAACTCCTACGAGCAGTACTTC. It yields the protein CASSLWGSNSYEQYF. Full variable domain (missing parts from reference TRBV5-6 and TRBJ2-7): DAGVTQSPTHLIKTRGQQVTLRCSPKSGHDTVSWYQQALGQGPQFIFQYYEEEERQRGNFPDRFSGHQFPNYSSELNVNALLLGDSALYLCASSLWGSNSYEQYFGPGTRLTVT.

This clone was counted a few times. V gene TRBV5-8 combines with J gene TRBJ1-5, with 9 bases matching TRBD1. The CDR3 length is 14 residues. CDR1 is SGHTS and CDR2 is YDEGEE in the germline V gene. After removal of 4 bases from V and 5 bases from J, the junction contained 4 bases not matched to a gene. The CDR3, as DNA: TGTGCCAGCAGCCCCAGACAGGGGGATCAGCCCCAGCATTTT. It encodes CASSPRQGDQPQHF.

The chain combines TRBV7-2 with TRBJ2-1; 7 bases line up with TRBD1. From germline, CDR1 is SGHTA and CDR2 FQGNSA. J gave up 4 bases and V 1 base, and 7 bases lay outside the gene matches. The CDR3 runs to 16 residues. The CDR3 nucleotides read TGTGCCAGCAGCTTAGTACAGGGGACCACATACAATGAGCAGTTCTTC. This codes for CASSLVQGTTYNEQFF.

The genes are TRBV5-1 and TRBJ2-4, with D possibly being TRBD1 or TRBD2 (5 bases each). The CDR3 is 14 residues long. The germline V gene has CDR1 SGHRS and CDR2 YFSETQ. Trimming took off 1 base at V and 7 bases at J, with 12 bases between the two ends. The CDR3 region has the DNA TGCGCCAGCAGCTTGCAATCTGAGGGGAACATTCAGTACTTC. Its protein product is CASSLQSEGNIQYF. Full variable domain (rest looked up from reference TRBV5-1 and TRBJ2-4): KAGVTQTPRYLIKTRGQQVTLSCSPISGHRSVSWYQQTPGQGLQFLFEYFSETQRNKGNFPGRFSGRQFSNSRSEMNVSTLELGDSALYLCASSLQSEGNIQYFGAGTRLSVL.

The chain employs TRBV6-1 and TRBJ1-5; D gene unclear. The V and J ends lost 7 bases and 2 bases respectively, with 12 bases between them. CDR3 length: 14 amino acids. Germline loops: CDR1 MNHNS, CDR2 SASEGT. In DNA form, the CDR3 reads TGTGCCAGCACGGCCCCCGGAGGCAATCAGCCCCAGCATTTT. Its translation: CASTAPGGNQPQHF.

This chain connects TRBV2 to TRBJ1-1; TRBD1 might be the D (5 bases). Germline loops: CDR1 SNHLY, CDR2 FYNNEI. Trimming pared 2 bases from V and 1 base from J, leaving 17 bases between. CDR3 size: 17 residues. Here the CDR3 DNA reads TGTGCCAGCAGTGAACGGGGCAGGGCAGGGCGGAACACTGAAGCTTTCTTT. Translating it yields CASSERGRAGRNTEAFF.

This chain links TRBV10-3 with TRBJ2-7; TRBD2 aligns across 13 bases. The CDR3 has 18 residues. The germline CDR1 and CDR2 sequences are ENHRY and SYGVKD. J gave up 1 base and V 5 bases, and 11 bases lay outside the gene matches. The CDR3 spells CAISPWTSGSPPSYEQYF. CDR3 DNA: TGTGCCATCAGTCCGTGGACTAGCGGGAGCCCTCCGTCCTACGAGCAGTACTTC.

CDR3: CASSLGGTYEQYF. In nucleotides, the CDR3 is TGTGCCAGCAGCTTGGGAGGAACCTACGAGCAGTACTTC. The chain combines TRBV5-4 with TRBJ2-7, with D hard to call. The CDR3 is 13 residues long. V shed 0 bases and J shed 2 bases, with 6 bases lying between them. Germline lookup yields CDR1 SGHNT and CDR2 YYREEE (reference sequence).

This clone showed up just once. The chain uses TRBV19 and TRBJ1-4; D gene unclear. Germline lookup yields CDR1 LNHDA and CDR2 SQIVND (reference sequence). This CDR3 region has 13 residues. Trimming cost V 4 bases and J 5 bases, with 8 bases left between them. This chain's CDR3 is CASSKEPNEKLFF. CDR3 DNA: TGTGCCAGTAGTAAGGAGCCAAATGAAAAACTGTTTTTT.

The chain carries TRBV30 and TRBJ2-1; no firm D call. Germline V lookup: CDR1 GTSNPN, CDR2 SVGIG (reference sequence). The V gene lost 0 bases and the J gene lost 7 bases, with 7 bases spanning the gap. The CDR3 totals 12 residues. CDR3 loop: CAWSVVGNEQFF. The CDR3 DNA sequence: TGTGCCTGGAGTGTAGTAGGAAATGAGCAGTTCTTC. The variable domain in full, with the rest retrieved from reference TRBV30 and TRBJ2-1, is SQTIHQWPATLVQPVGSPLSLECTVEGTSNPNLYWYRQAAGRGLQLLFYSVGIGQISSEVPQNLSASRPQDRQFILSSKKLLLSDSGFYLCAWSVVGNEQFFGPGTRLTVL.

V gene TRBV4-3 combines with J gene TRBJ2-7; the match to TRBD1 covers 11 bases. This CDR3 is 15 amino acids long. Germline loops: CDR1 LGHNA, CDR2 YSLEER. V lost 3 bases to trimming and J lost 2 bases; unmatched junction nucleotides: 3. DNA for the CDR3: TGCGCCAGCAGCCAGCGGGGACAGGGGGCCTACGAGCAGTACTTC. Encoded protein: CASSQRGQGAYEQYF.

The chain is built from TRBV7-2 and TRBJ1-2, with D perhaps TRBD1 (5 bases). The germline CDR1 and CDR2 sequences are SGHTA and FQGNSA. The CDR3 is made up of 14 amino acids. V was cut by 3 bases and J by 0 bases, with 8 bases left in between. For the CDR3, the DNA is TGTGCCAGCAGCTTCGACAGAGCTAACTATGGCTACACCTTC. Its translation: CASSFDRANYGYTF.

The chain employs TRBV5-4 and TRBJ2-7, with 9 bases lining up with TRBD2. J was trimmed by 4 bases and V by 2 bases; bases with no gene match: 4. CDR1 is SGHNT, CDR2 YYREEE, per germline (reference sequence). CDR3 length: 14 amino acids. This chain's CDR3 is CASSLAGGPYEQYF. For the CDR3, the DNA is TGTGCCAGCAGCTTAGCGGGGGGCCCATACGAGCAGTACTTC. The full variable domain, completed using reference TRBV5-4 and TRBJ2-7, is ETGVTQSPTHLIKTRGQQVTLRCSSQSGHNTVSWYQQALGQGPQFIFQYYREEENGRGNFPPRFSGLQFPNYSSELNVNALELDDSALYLCASSLAGGPYEQYFGPGTRLTVT.

The chain couples TRBV10-1 to TRBJ2-7; unclear D gene. Germline lookup yields CDR1 WNHNN and CDR2 SYGVQD (reference sequence). This CDR3 is built from 15 residues. V gave up 6 bases and J gave up 2 bases, with 17 bases separating them. CDR3 nucleotides: TGCGCCAGCAGGGCTGACGGGTCAGATACCTACGAGCAGTACTTC. It codes for CASRADGSDTYEQYF.

The CDR3 coding sequence is TGTGCCAGCAGCAAGATCACCCAGGGGGCCGGGGAGCTGTTTTTT. Translation gives CASSKITQGAGELFF. The chain recombines TRBV27 with TRBJ2-2, with 7 bases identical to TRBD1. The CDR3 sequence is 15 residues long. V dropped 6 bases and J dropped 6; count of bases not matched to a gene: 10. Germline CDR1 is MNHEY and CDR2 is SMNVEV (reference sequence).

V usage is TRBV11-2 and J usage is TRBJ2-7; 7 bases map to TRBD1. The germline CDR1 and CDR2 sequences are SGHAT and FQNNGV. CDR3 length equals 12 residues. V gave up 5 bases and J gave up 6 bases; unmatched junction bases: 4. Here the CDR3 DNA reads TGTGCCAGCAGCCCCCGGACAGGCGAGCAGTACTTC. Residues: CASSPRTGEQYF.

A few counts support this clone. The chain is built from TRBV19 and TRBJ1-2, with 8 bases fitting TRBD1. Germline trimming cut 0 bases from V and 4 bases from J; bases unmatched to any gene: 10. CDR1 LNHDA and CDR2 SQIVND come from the germline V gene (reference sequence). The CDR3 loop spans 17 amino acids. The CDR3 bases are TGTGCCAGTAGTATAGATTCATTGAGGACAGGGTCCTATGGCTACACCTTC. This encodes CASSIDSLRTGSYGYTF.

The chain uses TRBV5-1 and TRBJ2-7; 10 bases align to TRBD2. This CDR3 has 19 residues. The V gene's germline CDR1 is SGHRS and CDR2 YFSETQ. The J segment lost 4 bases and the V segment lost 2 bases, leaving 18 bases of the junction unmatched. CDR3 protein: CASSLILASGSTFGYEQYF. The CDR3, as DNA: TGCGCCAGCAGCTTAATCCTCGCTAGCGGGAGTACGTTTGGGTACGAGCAGTACTTC. The full variable domain, completed using reference TRBV5-1 and TRBJ2-7, is KAGVTQTPRYLIKTRGQQVTLSCSPISGHRSVSWYQQTPGQGLQFLFEYFSETQRNKGNFPGRFSGRQFSNSRSEMNVSTLELGDSALYLCASSLILASGSTFGYEQYFGPGTRLTVT.